The 18 T cell receptor beta chains below come from one sample, sequenced in a study of blood T cells in healthy people across ages. Combining a sample-barcoded 5' primer with a J-beta primer mix, a second PCR ran for roughly 7 to 12 cycles. TCRdb reanalysed the 5' RACE reads using MiXCR and keeps one entry per CDR3 protein. Counted here are about 1 million distinct CDR3 sequences, 40% to 50% occurring once; the ten biggest clones make up 15% to 20%. Sequences were obtained from blood. The receptors derive from a woman aged 55 to 70 in good health.

This clonotype has at least ten counts. V usage is TRBV29-1 and J usage is TRBJ2-7, with D maybe TRBD1 (6 bases). This CDR3 region has 11 residues. Germline CDR1 is SQVTM and CDR2 is ANQGSEA. Trimming took 6 bases from V and 3 from J, leaving 9 bases between them. The DNA of the CDR3 is TGCAGCGTAGGACAGAGCTACGAGCAGTACTTC. This codes for CSVGQSYEQYF.

A note on this clonotype: One base away lies a much larger clone, so this may be a sequencing read error. Here the CDR3 DNA reads TGTGCCAGCAGCCCTAAAGGCCTAGATACGCAGTATTTT. Protein sequence: CASSPKGLDTQYF. V gene TRBV7-9 combines with J gene TRBJ2-3; D unresolved. CDR1 is SEHNR and CDR2 is FQNEAQ in the germline V gene (reference sequence). The CDR3 is 13 amino acids. V lost 5 bases, J lost 5 bases, and 11 bases lay in between.

The chain joins TRBV6-6 to TRBJ2-5; TRBD2 agrees at 13 bases. The CDR3 contains 15 residues. CDR1 is MNHNY, CDR2 SVGAGI, per germline (reference sequence). The junction had 12 bases not matched to a gene; V was cut back by 6 bases and J by 11 bases. The CDR3 DNA is TGTGCCAGCAGGGGGACTAGCGGGAACGACAATGAGCAGTACTTC. The encoded protein is CASRGTSGNDNEQYF.

This clonotype was counted a single time. This sequence joins TRBV20-1 and TRBJ2-4; 8 positions match TRBD2. The J call is in doubt because the DNA end fits TRBJ2-7 better. CDR3 length equals 13 residues. CDR1 and CDR2 (germline): DFQATT, SNEGSKA (reference sequence). Here the CDR3 reads CSAKGLAGYEQYF. CDR3 nucleotide sequence: TGCAGTGCCAAGGGGCTAGCGGGTTACGAGCAGTACTTC.

The V call is TRBV29-1, the J call TRBJ2-1; maybe TRBD1 (5 bases). Trimming shortened V by 6 bases and J by 6 bases, and 15 bases separated the two germline ends. The CDR3 extends over 13 amino acids. CDR1 is SQVTM, CDR2 ANQGSEA, per germline. The chain's CDR3 is CSVEPQDSNEQFF. The CDR3 DNA sequence: TGCAGCGTGGAACCACAGGATAGCAATGAGCAGTTCTTC.

On this clonotype itself: At one end the junction does not follow the germline gene, possibly because of a read error. V is TRBV29-1 and J is TRBJ1-1; D not resolved. This CDR3 has 12 amino acids. In germline, CDR1 is SQVTM, CDR2 ANQGSEA. The chain's CDR3 is CSALQQNTGAFF. In DNA, the CDR3 is TGCAGCGCCCTCCAACAGAACACTGGAGCTTTCTTT. The whole variable domain, filled in from reference TRBV29-1 and TRBJ1-1, reads SAVISQKPSRDICQRGTSLTIQCQVDSQVTMMFWYRQQPGQSLTLIATANQGSEATYESGFVIDKFPISRPNLTFSTLTVSNMSPEDSSIYLCSALQQNTGAFFGQGTRLTVV.

The chain combines TRBV27 with TRBJ2-7, with 7 bases lining up with TRBD1. With 4 bases clipped from V and 2 bases from J, the junction kept 11 bases outside the gene matches. Germline V lookup: CDR1 MNHEY, CDR2 SMNVEV (reference sequence). The CDR3 contains 16 residues. CDR3 in amino acids: CASSSPRQGKAYEQYF. In nucleotides, the CDR3 is TGTGCCAGCAGTTCTCCACGACAGGGTAAAGCCTACGAGCAGTACTTC.

Written as DNA, the CDR3 is TGTGCCAGCAGCCCCCCCTTTGGTACGGGCACCGGGGAGCTGTTTTTT. This encodes CASSPPFGTGTGELFF. The chain carries TRBV7-6 and TRBJ2-2; D is undetermined. The CDR3 totals 16 residues. Germline V CDR1 and CDR2: SGHVS, FNYEAQ. V lost 5 bases and J 4 bases, leaving 17 bases between the germline ends.

This clonotype was counted between two and nine times. The chain uses TRBV10-3 and TRBJ2-5; 9 nucleotides agree with TRBD2. Germline values: CDR1 ENHRY, CDR2 SYGVKD. V lost 8 bases, J lost 3 bases, and 7 bases stayed unmatched. This CDR3 has 14 residues. The CDR3 DNA reads as TGTGCCATCCGCCCTAGCGGGACTAAAGAGACCCAGTACTTC. Amino acid sequence: CAIRPSGTKETQYF.

The CDR3: CASSMGREETQYF. CDR3 DNA sequence: TGTGCCAGCAGTATGGGCAGGGAAGAGACCCAGTACTTC. The gene calls are TRBV28 and TRBJ2-5; D is possibly TRBD1 (5 bases). The CDR3 runs to 13 residues. CDR1 and CDR2 from the germline V gene are MDHEN and SYDVKM. V was clipped by 5 bases and J by 3 bases, with 10 bases between them.

Only a few counts were recorded for this clonotype. The chain uses TRBV10-3 and TRBJ2-2; D is undetermined. The CDR3 consists of 14 residues. Trimming took 4 bases from V and 3 from J, leaving 9 bases between them. Germline assignment: CDR1 ENHRY and CDR2 SYGVKD. For the CDR3, the DNA is TGTGCCATCAGTGTTGGGCAGTACACCGGGGAGCTGTTTTTT. As protein: CAISVGQYTGELFF.

The CDR3 DNA reads as TGTGCCAGCAGTCGACAGGGGAACTACAATGAGCAGTTCTTC. Its translation: CASSRQGNYNEQFF. The rearrangement links TRBV12-3 or TRBV12-4 to TRBJ2-1; 8 bases are shared with TRBD1. The CDR3 has 14 residues. V was pared by 5 bases and J by 3 bases, with 3 bases of the junction left unmatched.

The rearrangement uses TRBV7-9 and TRBJ2-1, with D uncertain. The V gene lost 5 bases and the J gene lost 0 bases, with 11 bases spanning the gap. This CDR3 spans 15 amino acids. Germline lookup yields CDR1 SEHNR and CDR2 FQNEAQ (reference sequence). CDR3 nucleotides: TGTGCCAGCAGCCTATCAAGCAACTCCTACAATGAGCAGTTCTTC. It translates to CASSLSSNSYNEQFF.

The V gene is TRBV18, the J gene TRBJ2-5; 12 bases match TRBD2. V trimming: 2 bases; J trimming: 3 bases; junction bases outside the gene matches: 4. Germline values: CDR1 KGHSH, CDR2 LQKENI. The CDR3 length is 16 residues. CDR3 nucleotides: TGTGCCAGCTCACCATCTAGCGGGAGGGCTGAAGAGACCCAGTACTTC. Amino acids: CASSPSSGRAEETQYF.

This chain uses TRBV4-1 with TRBJ2-7; no reliable D call. Germline CDR1 is MGHRA and CDR2 is YSYEKL. The V end was cut by 0 bases, the J end by 2 bases, with 11 bases between. The CDR3 is 15 amino acids. DNA for the CDR3: TGCGCCAGCAGCCAAGAGCCACCTATCCCCTACGAGCAGTACTTC. This gives the protein CASSQEPPIPYEQYF.

V is TRBV5-1 and J is TRBJ2-2, with D hard to call. The CDR3 spans 15 residues. The V end lost 5 bases, the J end lost 1 base, and 12 bases lay between the germline ends. The germline gives CDR1 SGHRS, CDR2 YFSETQ. CDR3 amino acids: CASRVASKNTGELFF. CDR3 nucleotides: TGCGCCAGCAGGGTGGCTTCCAAGAACACCGGGGAGCTGTTTTTT.

The chain employs TRBV5-1 and TRBJ2-1, with D tentatively TRBD2 (5 bases). The CDR3 spans 13 residues. Germline V gene lookup returns CDR1 SGHRS and CDR2 YFSETQ. The V end lost 4 bases, the J end lost 7 bases, and 12 bases lay between the germline ends. The CDR3 DNA is TGCGCCAGCAGCCCCTTAGCGACGAATGAGCAGTTCTTC. This translates into CASSPLATNEQFF.

This clonotype was found many times. The V and J genes are TRBV6-6 and TRBJ2-7; no reliable D call. The CDR3 is 12 residues long. Per germline, CDR1 MNHNY and CDR2 SVGAGI (reference sequence). The V end lost 8 bases, the J end lost 6 bases, and 14 bases lay between the germline ends. CDR3 in DNA: TGTGCCAGCTGGGTTGATGTTCGCGAGCAGTACTTC. This translates into CASWVDVREQYF.